This T cell receptor beta chain was profiled in a study of PD-L1 blockade in urothelial cancer (dated by TCRdb to 2016 to 2017). General notes on the study: Every patient began therapy at some point between 2013 and 2015 and was given atezolizumab 1,200 mg intravenously every 3 weeks. Blood samples were analyzed 3 weeks after the start of treatment (second dose) and 6 weeks after the start of treatment. In the same patients, pretreatment tumors underwent whole exome sequencing and RNA sequencing in addition to TCR sequencing. Over 28 patients had pretreatment blood TCR-seq, approximately 24 had at least one posttreatment blood collection, and approximately 24 had tumor TCR-seq. Blood samples yielded a median of 141,255 T cells and more than 80,000 unique TCRs, with median clonality approximately 0.08. Patients had an ECOG performance status of 0 or 1 and had received between 0 and 3 prior chemotherapy regimens. About nine tenths of the roughly 29 patients were identified as males with urothelial cancer of bladder origin, and a prior smoking history was reported by 18 of 29 patients. The study was an exploratory multi-omic analysis of somatic, immune and clinical correlates of response to PD-L1 blockade with atezolizumab in urothelial cancer. Durable clinical benefit was achieved by nine patients and was not achieved by 20 patients. Durable clinical benefit was defined as a progression-free survival longer than 6 months, and TCR features were additionally tested against progression-free survival and overall survival. Pretreatment tumor samples and matched peripheral blood, collected serially before and after atezolizumab treatment, underwent TCR sequencing. Results and caveats for the whole study, not just this receptor: Because the sample size was small (n ≈ 27) and many exploratory analyses were performed, the results are intended to be hypothesis-generating. A pretreatment peripheral blood TCR clonality below the median was linked to improved progression-free and overall survival. Among patients with durable benefit, tumor-associated TCR clones showed greater expansion in peripheral blood 3 weeks after treatment started (n ≈ 22, p = 0.022).

Concerning this clone itself: Which antigen it targets is not known. No quality values exist for individual bases; no much larger clone is one base distant.

The time point label for this specimen denotes: pretreatment peripheral blood. The cohort comprised roughly 30 patients with locally advanced or metastatic urothelial carcinoma treated at Memorial Sloan Kettering on a trial protocol. Peripheral blood mononuclear cells were collected pretreatment and during treatment, with between 1 and 8 total time points per patient. The Qiagen DNeasy Blood extraction kit was used to purify genomic DNA from total PBMCs and tumor samples. PBMCs were collected pretreatment and during treatment and were isolated and stored as previously described. Each PCR received spiked-in synthetic TCR analog templates so that absolute template abundance could be estimated from read counts. TCRbeta CDR3 regions were amplified from genomic DNA with bias-controlled V and J gene primers using the immunoSEQ assay. Sequencing of rearranged TCRbeta segments was done at approximately 20X coverage. In the original analysis: Clustering was used to correct sequencing errors, and CDR3s were annotated against IMGT so that V, D and J genes could be assigned. Downstream analyses used only productive TCRbeta rearrangements, leaving out any out-of-frame or stop-codon sequences. Clonality was computed as one minus Shannon entropy normalized by the log of the number of unique productive sequences. Fisher's exact test with Benjamini-Hochberg correction, using a cutoff of adjusted p below 0.01, was how clones that differed between time points or between blood and tumor were identified. Sourced from immuneACCESS, this table was stored by TCRdb with only in-frame sequences that have V and J called. A share of the clones is absent; for the studies checked, an unresolved V gene accounts for under half, and the remainder has no known explanation. V and J calls and clone size are as listed in that table; D and trimming were resolved from the DNA. Present in this sample are roughly 67,000 clones, approximately 86% of which were seen just once. The leading ten clones occupy more than 12% of the sample.

Based on the germline V gene, the CDR1 and CDR2 sequences are SGHRS and YFSETQ. Deletion took 4 bases off V and 3 bases off J, with a span of 19 bases between the germline ends. The CDR3 sequence holds 16 residues, the cysteine and phenylalanine included. The only DNA kept is the CDR3, 48 bases in frame from the first base. This sequence uses TRBV5-1 and TRBJ1-1; TRBD1 is possibly the D segment (5 matching bases). This clonotype was obtained from a man aged 55 to 70 with urothelial cancer. The sample in question was PBMCs, obtained around atezolizumab (anti-PD-L1) treatment. The DNA reads as follows: TGCGCCAGCAGCCAATTGAAGACAGCCCGGGACACTGAAGCTTTCTTT. It specifies CASSQLKTARDTEAFF.